The 30 T cell receptor beta chains below come from one sample, sequenced in a study of early stage breast cancer tumors. Clones were read by immunoSEQ multiplex PCR, and TCRdb kept only the in-frame ones, dropping some. Of 9,500 to 12,000 clones listed, approximately 72% are singletons. Material: breast tumor tissue. The receptor set was obtained from a person aged 65 to 85 with breast cancer.

The J gene is TRBJ2-3, the V gene TRBV5-1; TRBD2 might be the D (6 bases). This CDR3 contains 12 residues. In germline, CDR1 is SGHRS, CDR2 YFSETQ. Trimming stripped 5 bases from V and 9 bases from J, with 13 bases between. DNA of the CDR3: TGCGCCAGCAGTGTCGACGGAGGGACGCAGTATTTT. Translating gives CASSVDGGTQYF. The full variable domain, rest sourced from reference TRBV5-1 and TRBJ2-3, is KAGVTQTPRYLIKTRGQQVTLSCSPISGHRSVSWYQQTPGQGLQFLFEYFSETQRNKGNFPGRFSGRQFSNSRSEMNVSTLELGDSALYLCASSVDGGTQYFGPGTRLTVL.

This clone was observed a handful of times. The genes are TRBV6-6 and TRBJ1-5, with D maybe TRBD1 (6 bases). This CDR3 has 13 amino acids. The V and J ends lost 4 bases and 7 bases respectively, with 11 bases between them. The germline V gene has CDR1 MNHNY and CDR2 SVGAGI (reference sequence). In nucleotides, the CDR3 is TGTGCCAGCAGTTCAGGGGCTGGGCAGCCCCAGCATTTT. Protein product: CASSSGAGQPQHF.

The chain is built from TRBV5-1 and TRBJ2-7; a weak D match, TRBD1 (6 bases). Trimming removed 4 bases at V and 4 bases at J, with 12 bases between. This CDR3 spans 13 amino acids. Germline assignment: CDR1 SGHRS and CDR2 YFSETQ. The DNA of the CDR3 is TGCGCCAGCAGCGCTGGACAGTTTTACGAGCAGTACTTC. Translating it yields CASSAGQFYEQYF.

This clone was detected a few times. The V and J genes are TRBV7-9 and TRBJ1-2; TRBD1 matches 9 bases. The germline CDR1 and CDR2 sequences are SEHNR and FQNEAQ (reference sequence). CDR3 length equals 15 residues. V lost 5 bases and J lost 4; bases outside the gene matches: 8. The DNA of the CDR3 is TGTGCCAGCAGCGCACCGGGACAGGGACGCTATGGCTACACCTTC. Translating gives CASSAPGQGRYGYTF.

The J gene is TRBJ2-7, the V gene TRBV18; possible D gene TRBD1, 6 bases. This CDR3 has 12 amino acids. Germline lookup yields CDR1 KGHSH and CDR2 LQKENI. Trimming took off 3 bases at V and 7 bases at J, with 10 bases between the two ends. CDR3 residues: CASSPQGSEQYF. The DNA of the CDR3 is TGTGCCAGCTCACCTCAGGGGAGTGAGCAGTACTTC.

A few counts support this clone. The rearrangement uses TRBV11-2 and TRBJ1-1; no clear D gene. V gave up 1 base and J gave up 0 bases, with 9 bases separating them. CDR1 is SGHAT, CDR2 FQNNGV, per germline. The CDR3 consists of 15 residues. In DNA, the CDR3 is TGTGCCAGCAGCTTAGTTCTGGGCCTGAACACTGAAGCTTTCTTT. This sequence encodes CASSLVLGLNTEAFF.

The V and J genes are TRBV6-5 and TRBJ1-2; D call uncertain. Between the trimmed V and J ends, which lost 7 bases and 3 bases, there was a span of 12 bases. This CDR3 comprises 13 residues. CDR1 MNHEY and CDR2 SVGAGI come from the germline V gene. As DNA, the CDR3 is TGTGCCAGCATCTCGCCTGCGGACTATGGCTACACCTTC. This gives the protein CASISPADYGYTF.

This chain uses TRBV7-2 with TRBJ1-3; 11 nucleotides agree with TRBD1. The V and J ends lost 5 bases and 2 bases, in that order; junction bases with no gene match: 8. Germline values: CDR1 SGHTA, CDR2 FQGNSA. The CDR3 consists of 17 residues. The CDR3: CASSLGQGATTGNTIYF. CDR3 nucleotides: TGTGCCAGCAGCCTCGGACAGGGGGCGACGACTGGAAACACCATATATTTT.

The chain uses TRBV4-1 and TRBJ1-4; 7 positions match TRBD1. V was clipped by 1 base and J by 5 bases; unmatched bases: 10. The CDR3 is made up of 17 amino acids. Germline loops: CDR1 MGHRA, CDR2 YSYEKL. CDR3 amino acids: CASSQGLTGVHNEKLFF. For the CDR3, the DNA is TGCGCCAGCAGCCAAGGCCTAACAGGGGTCCACAATGAAAAACTGTTTTTT.

The chain recombines TRBV7-6 with TRBJ2-3; a weak D match, TRBD2 (6 bases). Per germline, CDR1 SGHVS and CDR2 FNYEAQ. CDR3 size: 17 residues. Trimming cost V 3 bases and J 0 bases, with 16 bases left between them. The CDR3 nucleotides read TGTGCCAGCAGCTTCGAACTAGCAGGATCTAGCACAGATACGCAGTATTTT. It is translated as CASSFELAGSSTDTQYF.

This clone was observed a few times. V is TRBV13 and J is TRBJ2-7, with 8 bases that match TRBD2. V shed 4 bases, J shed 5 bases, and the junction held 16 bases outside the gene matches. Germline V gene lookup returns CDR1 PRHDT and CDR2 FYEKMQ (reference sequence). The CDR3 is 17 residues long. The CDR3 region has the DNA TGTGCCAGCAGCTCTCGTATAGCGGGAAGGGTCCACGACGAGCAGTACTTC. Translating gives CASSSRIAGRVHDEQYF.

The V and J genes are TRBV30 and TRBJ2-7; no definite D call. The CDR3 is 15 residues long. Germline V gives CDR1 GTSNPN, CDR2 SVGIG (reference sequence). Trimming took off 0 bases at V and 1 base at J, with 13 bases between the two ends. The CDR3 coding sequence is TGTGCCTGGAGTGTAGGTCAGGTTACTTCCTACGAGCAGTACTTC. Amino acids: CAWSVGQVTSYEQYF.

This rearrangement joins TRBV4-1 to TRBJ2-1; 13 positions agree with TRBD2. The J segment lost 0 bases and the V segment lost 3 bases, leaving 5 bases of the junction unmatched. Germline values: CDR1 MGHRA, CDR2 YSYEKL. The CDR3 consists of 18 residues. CDR3 sequence reads: CASSQGTSGISSYNEQFF. The CDR3 DNA is TGCGCCAGCAGCCAGGGGACTAGCGGGATAAGCTCCTACAATGAGCAGTTCTTC.

This clone occurred a few times. The sample holds other DNA sequences that translate to the same CDR3. The chain employs TRBV28 and TRBJ1-1; TRBD1 matches 10 bases. Trimming cost V 6 bases and J 0 bases; bases outside gene matches: 7. The CDR3 spans 16 residues. Per the germline V gene, CDR1 is MDHEN and CDR2 is SYDVKM. CDR3 sequence reads: CASSRQGALMNTEAFF. DNA of the CDR3: TGTGCCAGCAGCCGACAGGGGGCGCTTATGAACACTGAAGCTTTCTTT. Full variable domain (missing parts from reference TRBV28 and TRBJ1-1): DVKVTQSSRYLVKRTGEKVFLECVQDMDHENMFWYRQDPGLGLRLIYFSYDVKMKEKGDIPEGYSVSREKKERFSLILESASTNQTSMYLCASSRQGALMNTEAFFGQGTRLTVV.

The chain couples TRBV5-1 to TRBJ1-4; possibly TRBD1 for D (6 bases). Germline V lookup: CDR1 SGHRS, CDR2 YFSETQ. The CDR3 is made up of 15 amino acids. The V end was cut by 1 base, the J end by 5 bases, with 12 bases between. CDR3 sequence reads: CASSLTGTPNEKLFF. Written as DNA, the CDR3 is TGCGCCAGCAGCTTGACCGGGACACCCAATGAAAAACTGTTTTTT.

The rearrangement links TRBV6-5 to TRBJ2-3, with 10 bases aligning to TRBD2. V gave up 2 bases and J gave up 8 bases; unmatched junction bases: 7. Germline-derived CDR1 and CDR2 are MNHEY and SVGAGI. The CDR3 sequence is 15 residues long. This CDR3 reads CASSYGLAGVTTQYF. The DNA of the CDR3 is TGTGCCAGCAGTTACGGGCTAGCGGGAGTTACTACGCAGTATTTT.

The chain recombines TRBV11-2 with TRBJ2-3; 7 nucleotides agree with TRBD2. The CDR3 contains 14 residues. The J segment lost 4 bases and the V segment lost 3 bases, leaving 4 bases of the junction unmatched. Germline CDR1 and CDR2: SGHAT and FQNNGV. Here the CDR3 DNA reads TGTGCCAGCAGCTTCCTAGCGGCAGCAGATACGCAGTATTTT. Protein: CASSFLAAADTQYF.

The chain has TRBV11-2 and TRBJ1-6; unclear D gene. Per germline, CDR1 SGHAT and CDR2 FQNNGV. The CDR3 is made up of 13 amino acids. The V end lost 8 bases, the J end lost 6 bases, and 11 bases lay between the germline ends. The CDR3, as DNA: TGTGCCAGCTGGGCGGGAGGTAATTCACCCCTCCACTTT. Translation gives CASWAGGNSPLHF.

V usage is TRBV11-3 and J usage is TRBJ2-7, with D tentatively TRBD2 (5 bases). Germline CDR1 reads SGHNT; CDR2 reads YENEEA. V was shortened by 4 bases and J by 6 bases, with 10 bases between the two germline ends. The CDR3 has 12 residues. The CDR3 DNA follows: TGTGCCAGCAGCTCAGACGGGGTCGAGCAGTACTTC. This sequence encodes CASSSDGVEQYF. Supplemented by reference TRBV11-3 and TRBJ2-7, the full variable domain reads EAGVVQSPRYKIIEKKQPVAFWCNPISGHNTLYWYLQNLGQGPELLIRYENEEAVDDSQLPKDRFSAERLKGVDSTLKIQPAELGDSAVYLCASSSDGVEQYFGPGTRLTVT.

The rearrangement links TRBV7-2 to TRBJ2-5; 7 bases map to TRBD2. The J call is in doubt because the DNA end fits TRBJ2-7 better. CDR1 is SGHTA and CDR2 is FQGNSA in the germline V gene. The CDR3 length is 14 residues. The CDR3 here is CASSREGGGYEQYF. CDR3 in DNA: TGTGCCAGCAGCCGCGAGGGCGGGGGCTACGAGCAGTACTTC.

V and J are TRBV5-4 and TRBJ2-6; D is perhaps TRBD1 (6 bases). Germline V gives CDR1 SGHNT, CDR2 YYREEE (reference sequence). This CDR3 has 15 residues. V lost 4 bases and J lost 4, with 12 bases in between. The CDR3 region is CASSPGGSGANVLTF. CDR3 DNA: TGTGCCAGCAGCCCTGGGGGCTCCGGGGCCAACGTCCTGACTTTC.

V is TRBV29-1 and J is TRBJ2-7, with 7 bases identical to TRBD1. The length of the CDR3 is 13 residues. From germline, CDR1 is SQVTM and CDR2 ANQGSEA. With V trimmed by 2 bases and J by 3 bases, 4 bases remained unmatched. CDR3 nucleotides: TGCAGCGTTGAATCGGCAGGGGGCTACGAGCAGTACTTC. It codes for CSVESAGGYEQYF.

The chain joins TRBV7-3 to TRBJ2-7, with 7 bases identical to TRBD2. Per the germline V gene, CDR1 is SGHTA and CDR2 is FQGTGA. CDR3 size: 14 residues. Trimming at V came to 5 bases and at J to 3 bases, leaving 7 bases not matched to a gene. The CDR3 loop reads CASSREGGGYEQYF. The DNA of the CDR3 is TGTGCCAGCAGCCGCGAGGGCGGGGGCTACGAGCAGTACTTC.

CDR3 DNA: TGCGCCAGCAGCTTGGCGCAAAGTCGCGGCGCAGAGCAGTTCTTC. Its translation is CASSLAQSRGAEQFF. The chain carries TRBV5-1 and TRBJ2-1; D not resolved. CDR1 and CDR2 from the germline V gene are SGHRS and YFSETQ. V was shortened by 0 bases and J by 10 bases, with 17 bases between the two germline ends. The CDR3 is made up of 15 amino acids.

V and J are TRBV6-5 and TRBJ1-1, with TRBD1 as a possible D gene (6 bases). Germline V gene sequence: CDR1 MNHEY, CDR2 SVGAGI. There are 14 residues in the CDR3. Trimming cost V 2 bases and J 6 bases, with 13 bases left between them. CDR3 sequence reads: CASSYGGAGAEAFF. CDR3 sequence (DNA): TGTGCCAGCAGTTACGGGGGCGCGGGTGCTGAAGCTTTCTTT.

This chain joins TRBV5-6 and TRBJ1-2, with a weak D call TRBD1 (5 bases). The germline V gene has CDR1 SGHDT and CDR2 YYEEEE. This CDR3 is built from 15 residues. The V gene lost 2 bases and the J gene lost 8 bases, with 19 bases spanning the gap. In DNA form, the CDR3 reads TGTGCCAGCAGCTTTAGTATGATGGGGCTGGGGGGCTACACCTTC. It is translated as CASSFSMMGLGGYTF.

This sequence joins TRBV5-4 and TRBJ2-7, with D hard to call. From germline, CDR1 is SGHNT and CDR2 YYREEE (reference sequence). Deletions cut 3 bases from V and 0 bases from J, with 10 bases between. CDR3 length equals 14 residues. CDR3 amino acids: CASSSQASSYEQYF. The CDR3 nucleotides are TGTGCCAGCAGCTCGCAGGCGAGCTCCTACGAGCAGTACTTC.

This clone is medium-sized (0.01 to 0.1%) in the sample. The chain joins TRBV5-5 to TRBJ2-7; 10 nucleotides match TRBD1. V lost 4 bases and J lost 3; bases outside the gene matches: 13. The CDR3 covers 17 residues. Germline CDR1 reads SGHKS; CDR2 reads YYEKEE (reference sequence). The CDR3 DNA reads as TGTGCCAGCAGCCGGGAACTAACCGGGACAGGGGTCTACGAGCAGTACTTC. It codes for CASSRELTGTGVYEQYF.

The rearrangement links TRBV9 to TRBJ1-2, with D perhaps TRBD1 (6 bases). Trimming pared 7 bases from V and 3 bases from J, leaving 13 bases between. From germline, CDR1 is SGDLS and CDR2 YYNGEE. The CDR3 sequence is 13 residues long. CDR3 region: CASEGGVDYGYTF. CDR3 bases: TGTGCCAGCGAGGGGGGGGTGGACTATGGCTACACCTTC.

This clone was found a few times. This rearrangement joins TRBV4-1 to TRBJ2-4, with D tentatively TRBD2 (5 bases). The germline V gene encodes CDR1 MGHRA and CDR2 YSYEKL. The ends were cut back, 1 base at V and 2 bases at J, with 18 bases in the middle. CDR3 length: 18 residues. The CDR3 coding sequence is TGCGCCAGCAGCCAAGTAGTGGAAACGGGGATGCCCAAAAACATTCAGTACTTC. This sequence encodes CASSQVVETGMPKNIQYF.